This TCR beta chain was obtained from a study of shared clonotypes between healthy human individuals (dated by TCRdb to the early 2020s). Regarding the research as a whole: A few men and two women, aged 18 to 49 years, made up the cohort. Libraries were prepared and TCR repertoires were sequenced by different laboratories using diverse techniques, in order to increase sequencing depth and limit assay-specific biases. For each donor, three plates each were used for CD4 naive and CD4 memory, two plates were used for CD8 naive, and one plate was used for CD8 memory. Between about 0.8 and 8.9 billion PBMCs per donor were obtained by leukapheresis. To estimate repertoire size and how much clonotypes are shared between individuals, the study performed deep sequencing of blood TCR repertoires from roughly five healthy adults.

Using the deep immunoSEQ assay, TCR CDR3 regions were amplified from genomic DNA by multiplex PCR. For each cell subset, the extracted genomic DNA was distributed evenly across all wells of several immunoSEQ 96-well plates, and each plate served as one replicate. For sorted subsets, each replicate PCR was loaded with 200 ng genomic DNA, equivalent to 30,000 or so T cell genomes. Purified libraries were measured with a Qubit 3.0 fluorometer, size-checked on a Bioanalyzer 2100, and measured again with the KAPA Library Quantification kit. Every immunoSEQ 96-well plate was sequenced on a dedicated single-read 150-cycle Illumina NextSeq 550 flow cell. The paper's processing steps were these. Because the immunoSEQ output included only junctional sequences and no quality scores, the filtering could not be the same as the filtering used for full-length reads. Sequences were annotated with PyIR, a Python wrapper for IgBLAST v1.9, using IMGT germline references to assign V/J genes and CDR3. Reads were filtered out if the reads had weak V/J assignments (E-value above 1e-6), no CDR3, stop codons, out-of-frame junctions, or ambiguous translated residues. V3J clonotypes were defined as sequences sharing an identical inferred V gene, J gene, and CDR3 amino acid sequence. Percentage overlap between repertoires was computed as shared unique clonotypes divided by the size of the smaller repertoire. Richness of each repertoire was evaluated using RTK rarefaction, the Chao1 estimator, and Recon v2.1 estimates of unobserved clonotypes. For all TCRbeta clonotypes obtained by the gDNA method from several donors, generation probabilities were computed with OLGA. Entries here come from immuneACCESS through TCRdb and include only in-frame sequences with V and J called. Some clones fail to appear in such tables; in the studies checked, an unresolved V gene covers under half of the shortfall, and the cause of the remainder is unknown. V, J and clone size derive from that table, while D and trimming were established from the DNA sequence. Here the sample has about 650,000 clones; 95% to 96% occur a single time. The ten largest account for less than 0.13% of the sample.

CD8 naive samples were obtained by positive selection for CCR7 among CD45RO-negative cells, yielding a CD45RA+CCR7+ population from which TemRA cells were excluded. Donors were healthy HIV-negative adults with no recently reported acute infections or vaccinations. All donors were Caucasian adults living in Nashville, Tennessee, USA. Blood was obtained by leukapheresis, after which PBMCs were separated by Ficoll-Histopaque density gradient centrifugation and cryopreserved in liquid nitrogen vapor phase. Analytical flow cytometry was used to check the purity and quantity of each magnetically sorted T cell population. From each sorted fraction, genomic DNA was isolated and quantified by UV absorbance on a Nanodrop 2000c. Concerning this clone itself: The clone's antigen remains unknown. Base qualities are not recorded, but no much larger clone differs from it by a single base.

V lost 2 bases and J lost 10 bases; the stretch between them is 15 bases long. Reading from cysteine to phenylalanine, the CDR3 counts 14 amino acids. Only the CDR3 DNA is retained, 42 bases long and in frame from the first base. The germline V gene yields MDHEN for CDR1 and SYDVKM for CDR2. What the research found in general, with its limitations: Sampling was restricted to blood, and TCR repertoires in tissues likely differ from the TCR repertoires found in blood. Based on pairwise subsampling, the degree of clonotype sharing among donors was expected to be affected by sequencing depth. Because the study included only a small number of donors, the genetic and exposure-history diversity represented was limited. Larger estimated clonotype richness was generally found for naive subsets than for memory subsets. Rarefaction of sorted-subset datasets indicated incomplete sequencing despite the large sequencing depth. When a handful of donors were compared, the shared fraction of clonotypes was around 4.6% for naive CD4, roughly 3.3% for naive CD8, roughly 2.5% for memory CD4, and around 0.37% for memory CD8. Compared with non-shared clonotypes, clonotypes shared by all four sorted-subset donors had higher generation probabilities.

This receptor was identified in a woman in her thirties in good health. The chain joins TRBV28 to TRBJ2-1; no D gene can be assigned with confidence. Sample: naive CD8+ T cells sorted from blood. This specimen's cell subset or site label, per the study, means: CD45RA+CCR7+. CDR3 loop: CASSLVDPHTEQFF. The nucleotide sequence reads as follows: TGTGCCAGCAGTTTAGTCGACCCCCACACAGAGCAGTTCTTC.